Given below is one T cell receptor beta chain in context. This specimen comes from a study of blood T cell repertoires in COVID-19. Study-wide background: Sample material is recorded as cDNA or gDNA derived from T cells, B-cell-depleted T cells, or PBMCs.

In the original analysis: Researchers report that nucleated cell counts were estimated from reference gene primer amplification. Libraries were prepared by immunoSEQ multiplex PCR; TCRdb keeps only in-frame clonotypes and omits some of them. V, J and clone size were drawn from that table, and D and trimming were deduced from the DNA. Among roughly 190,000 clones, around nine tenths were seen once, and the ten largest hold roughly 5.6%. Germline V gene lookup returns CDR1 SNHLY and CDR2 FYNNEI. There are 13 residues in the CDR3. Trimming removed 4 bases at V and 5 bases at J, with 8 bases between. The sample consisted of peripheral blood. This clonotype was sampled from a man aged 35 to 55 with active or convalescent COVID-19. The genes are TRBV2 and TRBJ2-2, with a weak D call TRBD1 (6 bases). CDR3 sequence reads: CASSVRGTGELFF. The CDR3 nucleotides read TGTGCCAGCAGTGTTAGGGGGACCGGGGAGCTGTTTTTT.